This T cell receptor (beta chain) was obtained from a study of spatial heterogeneity in lung cancer. By sample share, this clonotype is medium-sized. The sample's time point: sample taken at primary tumor resection. Whole RNA from tumor, nontumor lung or frozen PBMC was sequenced unsorted. Each CDR3 protein gets one entry after TCRdb re-called the 5' RACE reads with MiXCR. There are 3,000 to 4,500 distinct CDR3 sequences in the sample; about a quarter occur only once, and approximately 13% lies in the top ten. V was pared by 5 bases and J by 6 bases, with 16 bases between. The CDR3 extends over 15 amino acids. Germline CDR1 and CDR2: SGHVS and FNYEAQ.

Specimen: normal lung tissue next to the tumor, collected at surgery. The receptor was isolated from a male donor with early-stage non-small cell lung cancer. The chain employs TRBV7-6 and TRBJ1-4; D not resolved. The CDR3 region is CASSATDLGDEKLFF. The CDR3 region has the DNA TGTGCCAGCAGCGCTACAGACCTGGGAGATGAAAAACTGTTTTTT.